This entry features one T cell receptor (beta chain) sequence. The target antigen is unknown. Described treatment: over 15 received Ad26.COV2.S at low or high dose, single or two shots; roughly five received placebo; per-sample allocation not given. Specimen acquisition occurred on day 63 following the initial vaccine or placebo injection. This sample was taken from a study of Ad26.COV2.S vaccination and SARS-CoV-2 variants. The overall study: Donor allocation was to the COV1001 Ad26.COV2.S trial arm. Each vaccinee took Ad26.COV2.S intramuscularly, once or twice 56 days apart.

CDR1 SGHRS and CDR2 YFSETQ come from the germline V gene. V was trimmed by 5 bases and J by 1 base, leaving 18 bases between them. The CDR3 is 16 residues long. General study points: Estimates derived from TCR breadth and depth analyses may have underestimated total T cell responses. Once vaccination had occurred, spike-specific CD8+ and CD4+ T cell responses reportedly showed substantial breadth.

Assay: immunoSEQ multiplex PCR; the TCRdb copy retains only in-frame clones and omits some. The sample carries about 440,000 clones, around nine tenths recorded once. The V gene is TRBV5-1, the J gene TRBJ1-1; D is unresolved. Specimen: peripheral blood, collected in a trial of Ad26.COV2.S vaccine versus placebo. This receptor was obtained from a person between 18 and 65 years old who received the Ad26.COV2.S COVID-19 vaccine or a placebo. The DNA for the CDR3 is TGCGCCAGCAGTTACCCCATCGAACCGGGGAACACTGAAGCTTTCTTT. Its protein is CASSYPIEPGNTEAFF.